This is a list of T cell receptor beta chains from one sample in a study of T cell repertoires in cytomegalovirus infection. In TCRdb, the reads were re-called with MiXCR into one record per CDR3 protein. Among around 340,000 distinct CDR3 sequences listed, roughly 28% were seen once. These TCRs' antigens remain unknown. Source: cultured PBMCs, taken from culture after CMV antigen stimulation. These TCRs come from a human donor in good health (CMV status not recorded). Some clones in this sample may be carry-over from other donors' samples. Each CDR3 is given with its conserved first and last residue. The order of the fields is J gene, D gene, V gene, clone size, CDR3 DNA, CDR3 protein. The D gene is left open where the match is weak. Clone size is shown for a subset of rows, as once, few, many or a class of expanded clone.

TRBJ1-1 | . | TRBV11-1 | few | TGTGCCAGCAGCCGACAGACGGGAGATGTAGCTTTCTTT | CASSRQTGDVAFF
TRBJ2-5 | . | TRBV7-9 | few | TGTGCCAGCAGCTTAGGTACGACGGGGGCCCAAGAGACCCAGTACTTC | CASSLGTTGAQETQYF
TRBJ1-5 | . | TRBV10-3 | . | TGTGCCATCAGTGAACAGCTCTATAGCAATCAGCCCCAGCATTTT | CAISEQLYSNQPQHF
TRBJ2-5 | . | TRBV3-1 | . | TGTGCCAGCAGCTCTCGGGCAGTCCAAGAGACCCAGTACTTC | CASSSRAVQETQYF
TRBJ2-6 | . | TRBV7-8 | many | TGTGCCAGCAGCTTAGTGCTTTACAGGGCGAGCTCTGGGGCCAACGTCCTGACTTTC | CASSLVLYRASSGANVLTF
TRBJ2-1 | TRBD2 | TRBV12-3/TRBV12-4 | . | TGTGCCAGCAGCTCAAGGGTAGCGGGAGTCAATGAGCAGTTCTTC | CASSSRVAGVNEQFF
TRBJ1-3 | . | TRBV19 | . | TGTGCCAGTAGTCAATCCCGTGACAGCGGAAACACCATATATTTT | CASSQSRDSGNTIYF
TRBJ2-3 | . | TRBV4-1 | . | TGCGCCAGCAGCCAGATGCACGGCGGGCGGCCAACAGATACGCAGTATTTT | CASSQMHGGRPTDTQYF
TRBJ1-2 | TRBD1 | TRBV11-2 | few | TGTGCCAGCAGCTCAATGGGGGTAACAGGGGTCGGCTACACCTTC | CASSSMGVTGVGYTF
TRBJ1-1 | . | TRBV19 | . | TGTGCCAGTAGTATAGGAGGGGCCGGTGAAGCTTTCTTT | CASSIGGAGEAFF
TRBJ2-5 | TRBD1 | TRBV20-1 | . | TGCAGTGCTAGCCCCGTGGACAGGGGCCAAGAGACCCAGTACTTC | CSASPVDRGQETQYF
TRBJ1-5 | . | TRBV7-8 | many | TGTGCCAGCAGCTTAGCGTCACAGGGTTTCAATCAGCCCCAGCATTTT | CASSLASQGFNQPQHF
TRBJ2-3 | . | TRBV14 | . | TGTGCCAGCAGCCAAGACCTCGACGTAGTCACAGATACGCAGTATTTT | CASSQDLDVVTDTQYF
TRBJ2-2 | TRBD2 | TRBV4-1 | . | TGCGCCAGCAGAGGGGTGTGGGAGGGCCCCCACGGGGAGCTGTTTTTT | CASRGVWEGPHGELFF
TRBJ2-2 | TRBD1 | TRBV7-8 | few | TGTGCCAGCAGCCCCCTTCCGGACAGGGCCGACACCGGGGAGCTGTTTTTT | CASSPLPDRADTGELFF
TRBJ2-7 | TRBD2 | TRBV7-2 | many | TGTGCCAGCAGCTTATCTACTAGCGGGGGGGCTTACGAGCAGTACTTC | CASSLSTSGGAYEQYF
TRBJ1-2 | . | TRBV2 | . | TGTGCCAGCAGTGAAGCGGGGGGGGGCAAGAGCTACACCTTC | CASSEAGGGKSYTF
TRBJ1-2 | . | TRBV7-8 | few | TGTGCCAGCAGCTTATTAACCGCAGGGACTTCCAACTATGGCTACACCTTC | CASSLLTAGTSNYGYTF
TRBJ2-1 | . | TRBV2 | . | TGTGCCAGCAGTGAAAGTGTCTCCGTGAAGCAGTTCTTC | CASSESVSVKQFF
TRBJ2-1 | . | TRBV12-5 | . | TGTGCTAGTGGTTTGGTAGGTCTTTACAATGAGCAGTTCTTC | CASGLVGLYNEQFF
TRBJ2-5 | . | TRBV7-2 | few | TGTGCCAGCAGCTTAGGGCGGCTTAGGGGGACCCAGTACTTC | CASSLGRLRGTQYF
TRBJ1-5 | . | TRBV5-8 | . | TGTGCCAGCAGCCAATTCGGTGGTCAGCCCCAGCATTTT | CASSQFGGQPQHF
TRBJ1-2 | . | TRBV29-1 | few | TGCAGCGTTGAGGAGTCCTCTAACTATGGCTACACCTTC | CSVEESSNYGYTF
TRBJ1-6 | TRBD1 | TRBV19 | few | TGTGCCAGTAGAAACCGGGAGGAGACAGGGAGTATCTCCTATAATTCACCCCTCCACTTT | CASRNREETGSISYNSPLHF
TRBJ1-6 | . | TRBV3-1 | many | TGTGCCAGCAGCCAAGATCTCGTACAGGCGATCTCCTATAATTCACCCCTCCACTTT | CASSQDLVQAISYNSPLHF
TRBJ1-2 | . | TRBV7-6 | few | TGTGCCAGCAGCTTAGAGGGGGTACCCTATGATGGCTACACCTTC | CASSLEGVPYDGYTF
TRBJ2-1 | TRBD1 | TRBV5-4 | . | TGTGCCAGCAGCACGGGACAGCAGACCTACAATGAGCAGTTCTTC | CASSTGQQTYNEQFF
TRBJ2-3 | . | TRBV11-2 | . | TGTGCCAGCAGTTCCTCAACAGGAGGTACGCAGTATTTT | CASSSSTGGTQYF
TRBJ2-3 | TRBD2 | TRBV7-2 | many | TGTGCCAGCAACCCGACTAGCGGGAGAACAGATACGCAGTATTTT | CASNPTSGRTDTQYF